This T cell receptor (beta chain) originates from a study of response to subunit inactivated influenza vaccine. In TCRdb, the RT-PCR reads were re-called with MiXCR into one record per CDR3 protein. The sample shows roughly 670,000 distinct CDR3 sequences, about 14% of them seen only once. The germline V gene encodes CDR1 SGHVS and CDR2 FQNEAQ. V lost 5 bases and J lost 0, with 15 bases in between. The CDR3 extends over 16 amino acids. This material consisted of PBMCs from blood, taken 14 days before vaccination. The clonotype comes from a man aged 50 to 59 who received an inactivated influenza vaccine. This chain links TRBV7-8 with TRBJ2-3; D possibly corresponds to TRBD2 (5 bases). CDR3 in DNA: TGTGCCAGCAGCGCCCTCCGGGGAGCTAGCACAGATACGCAGTATTTT. It is translated as CASSALRGASTDTQYF.